These 23 T cell receptor beta chains originate from one sample sequenced in a study of cytomegalovirus exposure and HLA in healthy donors. PCR amplification relied on 60 Vbeta primers (plus 13 Jbeta primers). This table comes from immunoSEQ multiplex PCR, and its TCRdb copy is limited to in-frame clones, with some not included. Seen here are around 92,000 clones, roughly 79% observed once, and the top ten hold roughly 3%. Material for sequencing was PBMCs. All receptors derive from a female donor in good health and CMV-seropositive.

This clone was seen only once. V and J are TRBV28 and TRBJ2-1; TRBD2 is a possible D gene (7 bases). The CDR3 has 15 amino acids. The germline CDR1 and CDR2 sequences are MDHEN and SYDVKM. Trimming stripped 5 bases from V and 5 bases from J, with 16 bases between. The CDR3 DNA is TGTGCCAGCAGTACATGGGCGGGGGCAAACAATGAGCAGTTCTTC. It translates to CASSTWAGANNEQFF. Together with reference TRBV28 and TRBJ2-1, the CDR3 gives the full variable domain: DVKVTQSSRYLVKRTGEKVFLECVQDMDHENMFWYRQDPGLGLRLIYFSYDVKMKEKGDIPEGYSVSREKKERFSLILESASTNQTSMYLCASSTWAGANNEQFFGPGTRLTVL.

The chain couples TRBV2 to TRBJ1-5; 7 nucleotides align to TRBD1. The length of the CDR3 is 15 residues. The germline gives CDR1 SNHLY, CDR2 FYNNEI. J gave up 2 bases and V 6 bases, and 7 bases lay outside the gene matches. This CDR3 reads CASRLLQGGNQPQHF. The CDR3 region has the DNA TGTGCCAGCAGGTTACTCCAGGGGGGCAATCAGCCCCAGCATTTT.

The chain employs TRBV12-5 and TRBJ1-5, with no clear D. The germline CDR1 and CDR2 sequences are LGHNT and FRNRAP. This CDR3 is built from 13 residues. V was shortened by 6 bases and J by 0 bases, with 6 bases between the two germline ends. The CDR3 DNA reads as TGTGCTAGTGGACGAGATAGCAATCAGCCCCAGCATTTT. Translating gives CASGRDSNQPQHF.

The genes are TRBV30 and TRBJ1-3; 7 nucleotides align to TRBD1. Per the germline V gene, CDR1 is GTSNPN and CDR2 is SVGIG (reference sequence). The V gene end was trimmed by 4 bases and the J gene end by 3 bases; junction bases not matched to a gene: 9. The CDR3 covers 15 residues. The CDR3 DNA is TGTGCCTGGATCCACAGACAGGGTGGTGGAAACACCATATATTTT. Its translation: CAWIHRQGGGNTIYF.

This chain uses TRBV7-2 with TRBJ2-3, with TRBD2 identical over 12 bases. Germline values: CDR1 SGHTA, CDR2 FQGNSA. The CDR3 sequence is 15 residues long. Trimming at V came to 7 bases and at J to 1 base, leaving 3 bases not matched to a gene. Here the CDR3 reads CASNGLAGRTDTQYF. DNA of the CDR3: TGTGCCAGCAACGGACTAGCGGGGCGCACAGATACGCAGTATTTT.

This clone was counted a few times. The genes are TRBV4-3 and TRBJ2-5; 8 bases map to TRBD2. From germline, CDR1 is LGHNA and CDR2 YSLEER. The CDR3 contains 15 residues. J was trimmed by 4 bases and V by 1 base; bases with no gene match: 5. For the CDR3, the DNA is TGCGCCAGCAGCCAAGGGCGGGGGGCGGTAGAGACCCAGTACTTC. This codes for CASSQGRGAVETQYF.

V and J are TRBV14 and TRBJ2-1; TRBD2 agrees at 13 bases. J gave up 2 bases and V 2 bases, and 3 bases lay outside the gene matches. This CDR3 spans 17 amino acids. Germline CDR1 reads SGHDN; CDR2 reads FVKESK. The CDR3 is CASSQRGLAGPYNEQFF. CDR3 nucleotide sequence: TGTGCCAGCAGCCAAAGGGGACTAGCGGGGCCCTACAATGAGCAGTTCTTC.

This sequence joins TRBV28 and TRBJ1-4, with D maybe TRBD1 (5 bases). V gave up 5 bases and J gave up 12 bases, with 19 bases separating them. The CDR3 loop spans 14 amino acids. CDR1 is MDHEN and CDR2 is SYDVKM in the germline V gene. CDR3 region: CASSVRDYPEQLFF. CDR3 sequence (DNA): TGTGCCAGCAGTGTTCGGGACTACCCAGAGCAACTGTTTTTT.

This clone was counted once. The chain joins TRBV6-6 to TRBJ2-5, with 13 bases lining up with TRBD2. Trimming cost V 2 bases and J 5 bases; bases outside gene matches: 5. Germline V CDR1 and CDR2: MNHNY, SVGAGI (reference sequence). The CDR3 spans 16 residues. The CDR3 DNA reads as TGTGCCAGCAGTTACCCGGGACTAGCGGGGACGGAGACCCAGTACTTC. As protein: CASSYPGLAGTETQYF.

The V and J genes are TRBV5-4 and TRBJ2-7; TRBD2 agrees at 7 bases. V dropped 0 bases and J dropped 2; count of bases not matched to a gene: 8. The CDR3 covers 16 residues. Germline V gene sequence: CDR1 SGHNT, CDR2 YYREEE (reference sequence). The CDR3 loop reads CASSLGSGNPPYEQYF. The CDR3 DNA is TGTGCCAGCAGCTTGGGGAGCGGGAACCCCCCCTACGAGCAGTACTTC.

Points on this clone: The junction and the germline gene differ at one end; a read error may be behind it. Other DNA variants within this sample encode the same CDR3. CDR3 sequence: CASSLADRGRSPLHF. As DNA, the CDR3 is TGCGCTAGCAGCTTAGCGGACAGGGGGCGATCACCCCTCCACTTT. The chain is built from TRBV7-7 and TRBJ1-6; 11 bases line up with TRBD1. The V gene's germline CDR1 is SSHAT and CDR2 FNYEAQ (reference sequence). The CDR3 is 15 amino acids.

The chain uses TRBV10-3 and TRBJ2-5; TRBD1 matches 9 bases. This CDR3 is built from 16 residues. Germline-derived CDR1 and CDR2 are ENHRY and SYGVKD. V was pared by 8 bases and J by 3 bases, with 13 bases of the junction left unmatched. Here the CDR3 DNA reads TGTGCCATCCGAGCGGGCACGGGACAGGGAGAAGAGACCCAGTACTTC. It translates to CAIRAGTGQGEETQYF.

The chain is built from TRBV30 and TRBJ1-2, with unresolved D. The CDR3 covers 14 residues. Germline lookup yields CDR1 GTSNPN and CDR2 SVGIG (reference sequence). V lost 7 bases and J lost 7, with 22 bases in between. CDR3 nucleotides: TGTGCCTCTCTAGGCCTTTTGGGTAATGGTGGCTACACCTTC. Its translation is CASLGLLGNGGYTF.

The chain employs TRBV13 and TRBJ2-5, with unresolved D. The germline V gene has CDR1 PRHDT and CDR2 FYEKMQ (reference sequence). This CDR3 region has 12 residues. The ends were cut back, 0 bases at V and 5 bases at J, with 4 bases in the middle. DNA for the CDR3: TGTGCCAGCAGCTTAGGTGAGGAGACCCAGTACTTC. Translated: CASSLGEETQYF.

This clone was counted between two and nine times. CDR3 protein: CASSLWAAEKLFF. CDR3 bases: TGTGCCAGCAGTTTATGGGCCGCCGAAAAACTGTTTTTT. This chain connects TRBV28 to TRBJ1-4, with D unresolved. The CDR3 contains 13 residues. Germline V gene data show CDR1 as MDHEN and CDR2 as SYDVKM. V was clipped by 0 bases and J by 8 bases, with 7 bases between them.

The chain uses TRBV4-3 and TRBJ2-7, with D possibly being TRBD1 (5 bases). The V end was cut by 0 bases, the J end by 2 bases, with 14 bases between. This CDR3 has 16 amino acids. The germline gives CDR1 LGHNA, CDR2 YSLEER. The CDR3 sequence is CASSQEGAYSTYEQYF. The DNA for the CDR3 is TGCGCCAGCAGCCAAGAAGGGGCCTATTCGACCTACGAGCAGTACTTC.

The rearrangement links TRBV7-2 to TRBJ1-4; 8 bases are a match to TRBD1. Germline V gene data show CDR1 as SGHTA and CDR2 as FQGNSA. The CDR3 has 14 residues. V dropped 5 bases and J dropped 10; count of bases not matched to a gene: 9. Here the CDR3 DNA reads TGTGCCAGCAGCCCAGGACAGGGTTCGGGAAAACTGTTTTTT. It is translated as CASSPGQGSGKLFF.

The gene calls are TRBV30 and TRBJ2-7, with D maybe TRBD1 (5 bases). This CDR3 is built from 15 residues. Germline CDR1 is GTSNPN and CDR2 is SVGIG (reference sequence). V lost 0 bases, J lost 0 bases, and 12 bases lay in between. CDR3: CAWSVKDTHSYEQYF. As DNA, the CDR3 is TGTGCCTGGAGTGTAAAGGACACTCACTCCTACGAGCAGTACTTC.

This clone was seen just once. The chain is built from TRBV19 and TRBJ2-5; the D is unclear. The CDR3 sequence is 13 residues long. Looked up from germline, CDR1 is LNHDA and CDR2 is SQIVND (reference sequence). Between the trimmed V and J ends, which lost 5 bases and 4 bases, there was a span of 11 bases. DNA for the CDR3: TGTGCCAGTAGTCTTCCGGTTGGAGAGACCCAGTACTTC. This encodes CASSLPVGETQYF.

J is TRBJ1-3 and V is TRBV2, with D possibly TRBD1 on 6 matching bases. CDR1 is SNHLY and CDR2 is FYNNEI in the germline V gene. The CDR3 is 15 amino acids. Trimming removed 4 bases at V and 4 bases at J, with 14 bases between. The CDR3 loop reads CASSGEGGAGNTIYF. In DNA, the CDR3 is TGTGCCAGCAGTGGGGAGGGGGGCGCGGGAAACACCATATATTTT.

This chain uses TRBV19 with TRBJ1-5; D is perhaps TRBD1 (5 bases). Germline CDR1 and CDR2: LNHDA and SQIVND (reference sequence). The CDR3 is made up of 14 amino acids. Deletions cut 5 bases from V and 6 bases from J, with 14 bases between. The CDR3 DNA is TGTGCCAGTAGTCGCGGGGCGGGATCTCAGCCCCAGCATTTT. Translation gives CASSRGAGSQPQHF.

This chain uses TRBV7-2 with TRBJ1-2; the D gene is possibly TRBD1 (5 bases). CDR3 length: 14 residues. Trimming left V 1 base short and J 3 bases short, with 9 bases between. Germline V gene data show CDR1 as SGHTA and CDR2 as FQGNSA. CDR3: CASSLGGPYYGYTF. In DNA, the CDR3 is TGTGCCAGCAGCTTAGGGGGCCCCTACTATGGCTACACCTTC.

A remark on this clone: Germline is not matched at one junction end, which may reflect a read error. The chain uses TRBV7-7 and TRBJ2-5; D gene unclear. CDR3 length equals 13 residues. Germline CDR1 SSHAT, CDR2 FNYEAQ (reference sequence). For the CDR3, the DNA is TGTGCTAGCAGACAACCACCACAAGAGACCCAGTACTTC. Its translation: CASRQPPQETQYF.